These 15 T cell receptor beta chains were all obtained from the same sample, sequenced in a study of OX40 agonist ivuxolimab in advanced cancers. The data were produced by immunoSEQ multiplex PCR, yet TCRdb's version contains in-frame clones alone and is incomplete. The sample has about 59,000 clones; approximately 87% are singletons. Source: CD4+ or CD8+ T cells sorted from blood, taken in a trial of the OX40 agonist ivuxolimab. These receptors came from an adult with an advanced solid tumor such as melanoma, head and neck, liver or kidney cancer.

The gene calls are TRBV19 and TRBJ1-1; tentatively, D is TRBD1 (5 bases). The CDR3 consists of 14 residues. With 3 bases removed from V and 4 bases from J, the gap between germline ends came to 12 bases. Germline V gene lookup returns CDR1 LNHDA and CDR2 SQIVND (reference sequence). The CDR3 region is CASSIAGLGTEAFF. The DNA for the CDR3 is TGTGCCAGTAGTATTGCAGGGCTTGGCACTGAAGCTTTCTTT.

In this sample, this clone turned up once. CDR3 region: CASSVGSGSYEQYF. CDR3 in DNA: TGTGCCAGCAGCGTAGGGAGCGGTTCCTACGAGCAGTACTTC. V and J are TRBV9 and TRBJ2-5, with D perhaps matching TRBD2 (5 bases). The J call could be wrong; TRBJ2-7 is a better fit for the DNA end. The germline V gene has CDR1 SGDLS and CDR2 YYNGEE. CDR3 length: 14 amino acids.

A few counts support this clone. The rearrangement uses TRBV30 and TRBJ1-6; D remains unclear. Trimming took 0 bases from V and 18 from J, leaving 12 bases between them. This CDR3 has 11 residues. Germline-derived CDR1 and CDR2 are GTSNPN and SVGIG (reference sequence). As DNA, the CDR3 is TGTGCCTGGAGTGTTGGTCCAGCCTACCACTTT. It codes for CAWSVGPAYHF.

V gene TRBV4-1 combines with J gene TRBJ2-1, with D uncertain. CDR1 MGHRA and CDR2 YSYEKL come from the germline V gene. The V and J ends lost 4 bases and 10 bases respectively, with 14 bases between them. The CDR3 totals 13 residues. Written as DNA, the CDR3 is TGCGCCAGCAGCCGATTGGGAATAGTAGAGCAGTTCTTC. As protein: CASSRLGIVEQFF.

The table lists this clone with a count of one. The V gene is TRBV9, the J gene TRBJ2-3, with D perhaps matching TRBD1 or TRBD2 (6 bases each). CDR1 is SGDLS, CDR2 YYNGEE, per germline. The V and J ends lost 0 bases and 5 bases respectively, with 13 bases between them. CDR3 length: 15 residues. CDR3 sequence reads: CASSVVAGGGDTQYF. The CDR3 DNA reads as TGTGCCAGCAGCGTAGTTGCCGGAGGGGGAGATACGCAGTATTTT.

The chain is built from TRBV6-6 and TRBJ2-7, with 7 bases matching TRBD1. Germline loops: CDR1 MNHNY, CDR2 SVGAGI (reference sequence). V trimming: 4 bases; J trimming: 4 bases; junction bases outside the gene matches: 10. This CDR3 spans 15 amino acids. Here the CDR3 reads CASSSTQGEPYEQYF. The CDR3 region has the DNA TGTGCCAGCAGTTCCACTCAGGGGGAGCCTTACGAGCAGTACTTC.

The chain links TRBV19 to TRBJ2-7; no clear D. Trimming removed 4 bases at V and 2 bases at J, with 12 bases between. The CDR3 extends over 14 amino acids. CDR1 and CDR2 (germline): LNHDA, SQIVND (reference sequence). CDR3 sequence: CASSNPGSAYEQYF. In nucleotides, the CDR3 is TGTGCCAGTAGTAATCCGGGTTCAGCCTACGAGCAGTACTTC.

The chain combines TRBV7-3 with TRBJ2-3; perhaps TRBD2 as D (5 bases). Trimming pared 1 base from V and 1 base from J, leaving 6 bases between. This CDR3 spans 14 amino acids. Germline CDR1 SGHTA, CDR2 FQGTGA. CDR3 bases: TGTGCCAGCAGCTTAAACGGGGGCACAGATACGCAGTATTTT. Protein sequence: CASSLNGGTDTQYF. Combining the CDR3 with reference TRBV7-3 and TRBJ2-3 gives the whole variable domain GAGVSQTPSNKVTEKGKYVELRCDPISGHTALYWYRQSLGQGPEFLIYFQGTGAADDSGLPNDRFFAVRPEGSVSTLKIQRTERGDSAVYLCASSLNGGTDTQYFGPGTRLTVL.

V is TRBV7-2 and J is TRBJ2-7; possible D gene TRBD1, 6 bases. Germline CDR1 SGHTA, CDR2 FQGNSA. V shed 6 bases and J shed 4 bases, with 13 bases lying between them. The CDR3 sequence is 13 residues long. CDR3 residues: CASSLGRGYEQYF. In DNA form, the CDR3 reads TGTGCCAGCAGTTTGGGCAGGGGATACGAGCAGTACTTC.

This rearrangement joins TRBV10-3 to TRBJ1-5; 10 bases align to TRBD1. This CDR3 is 13 amino acids long. The V gene end was trimmed by 10 bases and the J gene end by 7 bases; junction bases not matched to a gene: 7. Per germline, CDR1 ENHRY and CDR2 SYGVKD. CDR3 DNA sequence: TGTGCCACCGGGACAGGGGAGATGCAGCCCCAGCATTTT. As protein: CATGTGEMQPQHF.

The V gene is TRBV10-3, the J gene TRBJ2-2; perhaps TRBD2 as D (7 bases). Germline loops: CDR1 ENHRY, CDR2 SYGVKD. The CDR3 is 15 residues long. V lost 8 bases and J 0 bases, leaving 13 bases between the germline ends. The CDR3 protein is CAIRRGQSNTGELFF. Written as DNA, the CDR3 is TGTGCCATCCGGCGGGGGCAATCGAACACCGGGGAGCTGTTTTTT.

The chain carries TRBV7-7 and TRBJ2-3, with 8 bases fitting TRBD2. V lost 4 bases, J lost 1 base, and 4 bases stayed unmatched. CDR1 is SSHAT, CDR2 FNYEAQ, per germline (reference sequence). CDR3 length equals 15 residues. In DNA, the CDR3 is TGTGCCAGCAGCTCCGGACTAGCCCGCACAGATACGCAGTATTTT. Translation: CASSSGLARTDTQYF.

V gene TRBV19 combines with J gene TRBJ1-2; 9 bases are shared with TRBD1. CDR3 size: 15 residues. The V gene end was trimmed by 6 bases and the J gene end by 3 bases; junction bases not matched to a gene: 8. Germline V lookup: CDR1 LNHDA, CDR2 SQIVND (reference sequence). CDR3 in amino acids: CASRRPGQGDYGYTF. CDR3 in DNA: TGTGCCAGTAGGCGGCCGGGACAGGGAGACTATGGCTACACCTTC.

The gene calls are TRBV5-1 and TRBJ1-1; 8 nucleotides line up with TRBD1. Germline loops: CDR1 SGHRS, CDR2 YFSETQ. The CDR3 is 14 amino acids. V lost 4 bases to trimming and J lost 5 bases; unmatched junction nucleotides: 7. CDR3 protein: CASSDFHRGTEAFF. The DNA of the CDR3 is TGCGCCAGCAGCGACTTTCACAGGGGGACTGAAGCTTTCTTT.

The chain couples TRBV14 to TRBJ2-5; no reliable D call. With the DNA end fitting TRBJ2-7 better, the J assignment may be wrong. CDR3 size: 12 residues. Per germline, CDR1 SGHDN and CDR2 FVKESK. The chain's CDR3 is CASSQAGYEQYF. The CDR3 coding sequence is TGTGCCAGCAGCCAAGCGGGCTACGAGCAGTACTTC.